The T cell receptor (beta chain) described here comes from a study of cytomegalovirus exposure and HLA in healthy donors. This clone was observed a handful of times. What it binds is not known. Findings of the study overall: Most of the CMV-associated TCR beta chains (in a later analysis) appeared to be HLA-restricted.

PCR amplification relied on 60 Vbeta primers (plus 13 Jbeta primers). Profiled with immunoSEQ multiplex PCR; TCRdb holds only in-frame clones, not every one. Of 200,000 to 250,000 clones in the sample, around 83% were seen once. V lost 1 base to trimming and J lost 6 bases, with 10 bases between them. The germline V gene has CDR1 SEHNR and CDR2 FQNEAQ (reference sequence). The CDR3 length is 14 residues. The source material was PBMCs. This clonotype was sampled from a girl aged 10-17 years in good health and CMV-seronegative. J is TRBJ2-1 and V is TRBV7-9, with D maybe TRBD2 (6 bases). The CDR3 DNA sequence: TGTGCCAGCAGCTTAGGCGGGACCACCAATGAGCAGTTCTTC. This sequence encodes CASSLGGTTNEQFF.